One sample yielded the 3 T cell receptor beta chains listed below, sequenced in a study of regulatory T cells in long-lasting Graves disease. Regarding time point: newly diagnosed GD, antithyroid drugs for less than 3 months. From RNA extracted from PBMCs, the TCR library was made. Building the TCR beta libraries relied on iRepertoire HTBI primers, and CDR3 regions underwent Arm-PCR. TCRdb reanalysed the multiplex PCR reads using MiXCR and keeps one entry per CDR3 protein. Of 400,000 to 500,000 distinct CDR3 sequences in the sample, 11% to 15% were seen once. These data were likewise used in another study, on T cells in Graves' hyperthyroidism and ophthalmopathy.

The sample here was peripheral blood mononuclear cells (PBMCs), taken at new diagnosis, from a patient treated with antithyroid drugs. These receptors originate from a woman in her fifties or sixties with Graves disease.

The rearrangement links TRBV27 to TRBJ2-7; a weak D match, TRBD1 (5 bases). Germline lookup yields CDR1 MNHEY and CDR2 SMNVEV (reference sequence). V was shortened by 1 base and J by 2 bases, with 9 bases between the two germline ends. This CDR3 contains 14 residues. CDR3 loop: CASSLFAGPYEQYF. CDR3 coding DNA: TGTGCCAGCAGTTTATTCGCAGGGCCCTACGAGCAGTACTTC.

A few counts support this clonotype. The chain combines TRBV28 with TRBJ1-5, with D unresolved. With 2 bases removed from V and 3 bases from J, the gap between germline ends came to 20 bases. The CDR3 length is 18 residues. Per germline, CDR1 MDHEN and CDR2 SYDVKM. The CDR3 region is CASSLPSLPRQVNQPQHF. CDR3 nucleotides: TGTGCCAGCAGTTTACCTAGCCTACCCAGACAAGTCAATCAGCCCCAGCATTTT. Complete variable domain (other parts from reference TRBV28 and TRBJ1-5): DVKVTQSSRYLVKRTGEKVFLECVQDMDHENMFWYRQDPGLGLRLIYFSYDVKMKEKGDIPEGYSVSREKKERFSLILESASTNQTSMYLCASSLPSLPRQVNQPQHFGDGTRLSIL.

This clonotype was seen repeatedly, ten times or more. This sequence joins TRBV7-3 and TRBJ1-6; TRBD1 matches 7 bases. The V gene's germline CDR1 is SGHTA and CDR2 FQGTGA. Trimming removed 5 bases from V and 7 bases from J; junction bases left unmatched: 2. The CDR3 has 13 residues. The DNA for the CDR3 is TGTGCCAGCAGCAGGGACAGAAATTCACCCCTCCACTTT. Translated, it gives CASSRDRNSPLHF.